The following is a TCR beta chain sequence with its context. This receptor's antigen is unknown. No much larger clone is present one base from it, and per-base qualities are unavailable. Sample treatment or condition, as interpreted from the label and publication: allogeneic hematopoietic cell transplantation with graft depleted of TCRalphabeta T cells and CD19 B cells. The transplant recipients were children given TCRalphabeta/CD19-depleted allogeneic hematopoietic cell grafts. Libraries were constructed by PCR. Sequencing was carried out with an Illumina HiSeq 2500. TCR libraries were prepared with molecular barcoding, using unique molecular identifiers to normalize TCRbeta repertoire quantification. The public reads were reprocessed in TCRdb via fastp at Q25 and MiXCR, keeping in-frame beta chains. Entries that share a CDR3 protein sequence are merged under the most common genes and DNA. This sample comprises 700,000 to 950,000 distinct CDR3 sequences, about 16% of them detected only once. 5% of the sample comes from the top ten.

Taken from the germline V gene, the CDR1 and CDR2 loops are SGHTA and FQGTGA. The trim is 5 bases for V and 3 bases for J, with a gap of 13 bases between the germline ends. From cysteine to phenylalanine, the CDR3 is 14 amino acids long. Just CDR3 DNA is preserved here, 42 bases in frame from base 1. These data belong to a study of T-cell reconstitution after alpha-beta-depleted transplantation in children (dated by TCRdb to the mid-2010s). Regarding the research as a whole: Using TCR repertoire profiling, the study quantitatively followed how T-cell immune reconstitution unfolded in children after TCRalphabeta/CD19-depleted allogeneic hematopoietic cell transplantation.

Beyond this particular receptor, the publication reports: Apparently early alphabetaT-cell count recovery about two months after transplant reportedly relied on only several hundred rapidly expanded clones derived from non-depleted graft cells. In some patients, high TCRbeta diversity at day 60 was attributed to recipient T cells and intrathymic progenitors that had survived conditioning. Over subsequent months, a decline in hyperexpanded clone frequencies was noted, and after one year, T-cell counts and TCRbeta diversity were mostly ascribed to newly produced T cells.

This TCR derives from a male patient aged 10 to 17 who had a stem cell transplant for acute lymphoblastic leukemia, so the T cells may come from the graft donor. The rearrangement joined TRBV7-3 to TRBJ1-1; TRBD1 could be the D gene, as 6 bases match. This material consisted of PBMCs, mostly from graft donor cells, taken 360 days after TCRalphabeta/CD19-depleted stem cell transplant. The DNA is as follows: TGTGCCAGCAGCCGGGGGGCGGGGGACACTGAAGCTTTCTTT. It translates as CASSRGAGDTEAFF. Reference TRBV7-3 and TRBJ1-1 genes cover what lies past the CDR3, so the full variable domain is GAGVSQTPSNKVTEKGKYVELRCDPISGHTALYWYRQSLGQGPEFLIYFQGTGAADDSGLPNDRFFAVRPEGSVSTLKIQRTERGDSAVYLCASSRGAGDTEAFFGQGTRLTVV.